This TCR beta chain was sequenced in a study of graft-versus-host responses after intestinal transplantation. Study outcomes and limitations: Allografts from individuals with graft-donor T cell macrochimerism displayed high graft-versus-host to host-versus-graft clonal ratios.

Using immunoSEQ multiplex PCR, the repertoire was profiled, and TCRdb retains in-frame clones only, with some absent. This table holds 90,000 to 150,000 clones, about 95% found once. V was clipped by 5 bases and J by 3 bases, with 14 bases between them. CDR1 and CDR2 from the germline V gene are MNHEY and SVGAGI. The CDR3 consists of 15 residues. On this clone: Its antigen is undetermined.

The receptor comes from a human donor who received an intestinal transplant. The rearrangement joins TRBV6-5 to TRBJ2-1; D not certain. Sequencing was performed on unstimulated CD8+ T cells sorted from spleen or lymph node cells, taken before intestinal transplant. CDR3 nucleotides: TGTGCCAGCAGTACCACCCCGGGTCACTACAATGAGCAGTTCTTC. It encodes CASSTTPGHYNEQFF.